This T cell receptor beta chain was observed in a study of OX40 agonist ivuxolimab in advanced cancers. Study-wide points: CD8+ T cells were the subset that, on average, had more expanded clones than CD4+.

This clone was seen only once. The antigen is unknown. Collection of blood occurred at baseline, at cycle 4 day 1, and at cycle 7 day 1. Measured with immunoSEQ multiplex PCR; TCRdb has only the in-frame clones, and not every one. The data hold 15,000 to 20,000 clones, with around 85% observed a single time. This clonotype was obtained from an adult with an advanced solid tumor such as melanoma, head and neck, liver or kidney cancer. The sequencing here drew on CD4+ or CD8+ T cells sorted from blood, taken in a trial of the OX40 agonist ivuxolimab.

CDR3 sequence: CASSLGGWGDTRKYNEQFF. The CDR3 nucleotides are TGTGCCAGCAGCTTAGGGGGTTGGGGAGACACCCGGAAGTACAATGAGCAGTTCTTC. The chain recombines TRBV7-6 with TRBJ2-1; the D gene is possibly TRBD2 (5 bases). CDR1 SGHVS and CDR2 FNYEAQ come from the germline V gene. This CDR3 is built from 19 residues. V shed 1 base and J shed 4 bases, with 23 bases lying between them.